This T cell receptor beta chain was sequenced for a study of tissue T cells after allogeneic stem cell transplantation. Some clones are missing from TCRdb's copy, which holds only in-frame ones; the method was immunoSEQ multiplex PCR. The data show fewer than 30,000 clones, 85% to 90% seen once. Sequenced here: blood, sampled before transplantation. This clonotype was sampled from a woman between 18 and 55 years old who later had graft-versus-host disease after an allogeneic stem cell transplant.

This CDR3 reads CASHRAYEQYF. In DNA form, the CDR3 reads TGTGCCAGCCACAGGGCCTACGAGCAGTACTTC. This rearrangement joins TRBV2 to TRBJ2-7; tentative D call: TRBD1 (6 bases). Trimming stripped 8 bases from V and 2 bases from J, with 7 bases between. This CDR3 is built from 11 residues. The germline gives CDR1 SNHLY, CDR2 FYNNEI.